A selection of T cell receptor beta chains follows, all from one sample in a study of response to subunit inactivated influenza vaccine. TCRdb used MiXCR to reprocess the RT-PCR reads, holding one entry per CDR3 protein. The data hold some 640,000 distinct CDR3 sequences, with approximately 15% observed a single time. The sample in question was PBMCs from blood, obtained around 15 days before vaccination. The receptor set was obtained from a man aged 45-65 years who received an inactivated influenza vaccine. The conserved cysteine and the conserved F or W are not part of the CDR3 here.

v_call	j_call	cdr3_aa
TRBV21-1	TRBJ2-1	ASSKRVGSSYNEQF
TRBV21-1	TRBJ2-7	ASSDRGGEHPYEQY
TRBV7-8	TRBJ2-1	ASSSRRGQREFYNEQF
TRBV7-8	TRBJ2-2	ASSLVGGSGNTGELF
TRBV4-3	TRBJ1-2	ASSQERGRPYGYT
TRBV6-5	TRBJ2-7	ASRTNSYEQY
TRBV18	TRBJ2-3	ASSEDLSSTDTQY
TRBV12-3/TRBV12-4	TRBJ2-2	ASSSRRSNTGELF
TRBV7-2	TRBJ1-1	ASSLDDRGPTAF
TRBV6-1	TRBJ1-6	ASSPPGQGVPLH
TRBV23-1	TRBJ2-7	ASSQSTTGGPRGSSYEQY
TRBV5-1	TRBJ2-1	ASSFGGQGSNEQF
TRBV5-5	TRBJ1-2	ASSLVRTATNYGYT
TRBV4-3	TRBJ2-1	ASSQQGTGQF
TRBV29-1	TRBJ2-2	SVSSGRASRTGELF
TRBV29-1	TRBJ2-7	SVEGKYEQY
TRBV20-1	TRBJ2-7	SAGRRLEQY
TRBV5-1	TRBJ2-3	ASSEAPPQQYTDTQY
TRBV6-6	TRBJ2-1	ATTDSYNEQF
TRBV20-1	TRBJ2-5	SGTRGAQETQY
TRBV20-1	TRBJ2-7	SASRTLAGDSYEQY
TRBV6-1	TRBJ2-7	ASSNPGQGTYEQY
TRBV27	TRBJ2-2	ASSFRANTGELF
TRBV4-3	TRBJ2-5	ASSQGRGIYQETQY
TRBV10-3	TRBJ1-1	AIRGTGGIAEAF
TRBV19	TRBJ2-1	ASSIGNLNEQF
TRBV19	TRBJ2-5	ATTAGRGFQETQY
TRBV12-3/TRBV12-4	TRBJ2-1	ASFGGSSSYNEQF
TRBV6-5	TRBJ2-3	ASSYQGRADTQY
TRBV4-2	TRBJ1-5	ASSQAGLRFNQPQH
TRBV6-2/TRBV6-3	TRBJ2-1	ASSYRDRLYNEQF
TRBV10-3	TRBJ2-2	AISEDPAGELF
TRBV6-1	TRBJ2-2	AGWAGRTGELF
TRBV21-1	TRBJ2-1	ASSRGGPYYNEQF
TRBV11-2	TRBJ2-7	ASSLVPLLRDSQFFEQY
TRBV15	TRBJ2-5	AIQRAAAYQETQY
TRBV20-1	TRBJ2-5	SASFLAGAGETQY
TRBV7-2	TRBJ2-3	ASSLSRTSGGRTDTQY
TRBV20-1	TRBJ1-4	SAREQGLGEKLF
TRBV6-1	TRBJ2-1	ASRTGAGPPYNEQF